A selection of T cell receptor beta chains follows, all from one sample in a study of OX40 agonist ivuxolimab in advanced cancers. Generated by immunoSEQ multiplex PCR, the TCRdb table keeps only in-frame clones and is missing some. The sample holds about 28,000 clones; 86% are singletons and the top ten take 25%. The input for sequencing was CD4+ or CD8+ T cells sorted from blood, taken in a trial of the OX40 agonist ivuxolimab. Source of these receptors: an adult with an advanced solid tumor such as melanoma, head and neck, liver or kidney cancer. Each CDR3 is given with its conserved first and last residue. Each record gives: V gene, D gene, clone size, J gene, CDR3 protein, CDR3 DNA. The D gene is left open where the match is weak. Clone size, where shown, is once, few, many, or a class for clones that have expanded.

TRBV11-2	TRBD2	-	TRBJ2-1	CASSHERGGGFF	TGTGCCAGCAGCCACGAGCGGGGGGGAGGATTCTTC
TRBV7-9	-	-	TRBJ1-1	CASSLGTTEAFF	TGTGCCAGCAGCTTAGGGACAACTGAAGCTTTCTTT
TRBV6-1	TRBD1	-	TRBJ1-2	CASSEGRGRKGNYGYTF	TGTGCCAGCAGTGAAGGGAGGGGGCGCAAAGGAAACTATGGCTACACCTTC
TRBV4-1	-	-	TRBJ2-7	CASSQLGVTYEQYF	TGCGCCAGCAGCCAACTAGGGGTGACCTACGAGCAGTACTTC
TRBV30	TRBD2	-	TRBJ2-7	CAWIAGAGEQYF	TGTGCCTGGATAGCGGGGGCGGGCGAGCAGTACTTC
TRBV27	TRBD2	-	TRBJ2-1	CASSETLAGGPGEQFF	TGTGCCAGCAGTGAAACACTAGCGGGAGGGCCGGGTGAGCAGTTCTTC
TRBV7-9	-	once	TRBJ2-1	CASSSVQGYNEQFF	TGTGCCAGCAGCTCAGTTCAGGGATACAATGAGCAGTTCTTC
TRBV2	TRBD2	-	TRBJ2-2	CASSDLAVGNTGELFF	TGTGCCAGCAGTGACCTAGCGGTTGGGAACACCGGGGAGCTGTTTTTT
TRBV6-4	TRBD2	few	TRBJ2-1	CASSELAGENNEQFF	TGTGCCAGCAGTGAATTAGCGGGAGAGAACAATGAGCAGTTCTTC
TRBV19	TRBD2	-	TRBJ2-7	CASSIPGLANEQYF	TGTGCCAGTAGTATCCCGGGACTAGCGAACGAGCAGTACTTC
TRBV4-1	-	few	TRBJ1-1	CASSNTQAASTEAFF	TGCGCCAGCAGCAACACCCAAGCGGCAAGCACTGAAGCTTTCTTT
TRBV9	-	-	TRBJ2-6	CASSVDRRDSGANVLTF	TGTGCCAGCAGCGTAGACAGGAGAGACTCTGGGGCCAACGTCCTGACTTTC
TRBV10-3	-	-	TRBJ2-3	CAISERGTDTQYF	TGTGCCATCAGTGAAAGGGGCACAGATACGCAGTATTTT
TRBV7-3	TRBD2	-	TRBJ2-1	CASSLKAGDEQFF	TGTGCCAGCAGCTTAAAAGCGGGAGATGAGCAGTTCTTC
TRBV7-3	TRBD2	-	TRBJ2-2	CASSLALAGGNTGELFF	TGTGCCAGCAGCTTAGCGTTAGCGGGAGGCAACACCGGGGAGCTGTTTTTT
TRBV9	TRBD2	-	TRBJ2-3	CASSGEGREAPEGDTQYF	TGTGCCAGCAGCGGGGAGGGGCGGGAGGCGCCAGAAGGAGATACGCAGTATTTT
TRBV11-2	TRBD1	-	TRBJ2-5	CASSSSPDRGLGETQYF	TGTGCCAGCAGCTCCTCCCCGGACAGGGGGCTGGGGGAGACCCAGTACTTC
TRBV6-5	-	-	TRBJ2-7	CASSTRRDYEQYF	TGTGCCAGCAGTACAAGAAGAGACTACGAGCAGTACTTC
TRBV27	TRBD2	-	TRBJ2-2	CASSLRGDTGELFF	TGTGCCAGCAGTTTACGGGGGGACACCGGGGAGCTGTTTTTT
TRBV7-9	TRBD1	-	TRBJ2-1	CASSLALDRQGWYNEQFF	TGTGCCAGCAGCTTAGCTTTAGACCGACAGGGTTGGTACAATGAGCAGTTCTTC
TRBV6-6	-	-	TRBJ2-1	CASSYDRLGTEQFF	TGTGCCAGCAGTTACGATCGACTAGGCACTGAGCAGTTCTTC
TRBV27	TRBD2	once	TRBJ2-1	CASRTGTSGRKGLNEQFF	TGTGCCAGCAGGACCGGGACTAGCGGGAGGAAGGGGTTAAATGAGCAGTTCTTC
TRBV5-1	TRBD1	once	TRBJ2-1	CASSLGTGRYNEQFF	TGCGCCAGCAGCTTGGGGACAGGGCGCTACAATGAGCAGTTCTTC
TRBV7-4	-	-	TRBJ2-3	CASSSLSNTQYF	TGTGCCAGCAGCTCACTTTCCAATACGCAGTATTTT
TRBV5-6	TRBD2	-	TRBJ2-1	CASSLVGGSNEQFF	TGTGCCAGCAGCTTGGTAGGCGGGAGTAATGAGCAGTTCTTC
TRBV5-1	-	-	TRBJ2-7	CASSSRGLGSSYEQYF	TGCGCCAGCTCGTCGCGGGGGCTAGGCAGCTCCTACGAGCAGTACTTC
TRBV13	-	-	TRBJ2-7	CASSQNRYEQYF	TGTGCCAGCAGCCAAAACAGGTACGAGCAGTACTTC
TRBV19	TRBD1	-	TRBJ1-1	CATGDRVNTEAFF	TGTGCCACGGGCGACAGGGTGAACACTGAAGCTTTCTTT
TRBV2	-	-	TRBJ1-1	CAVGGRVVLGTEAFF	TGTGCCGTGGGGGGACGAGTGGTTCTCGGCACTGAAGCTTTCTTT
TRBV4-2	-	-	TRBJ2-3	CASSQEGSADTQYF	TGTGCCAGCAGCCAAGAGGGTTCTGCAGATACGCAGTATTTT
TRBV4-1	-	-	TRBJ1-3	CASSQDIHDPGNTIYF	TGCGCCAGCAGCCAAGATATACACGACCCAGGAAACACCATATATTTT
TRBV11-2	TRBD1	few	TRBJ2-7	CASSLGTGTYEQYF	TGTGCCAGCAGCTTAGGGACAGGGACCTACGAGCAGTACTTC
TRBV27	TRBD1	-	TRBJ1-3	CASSSRQGAGNTIYF	TGTGCCAGCAGTTCACGACAGGGGGCTGGAAACACCATATATTTT
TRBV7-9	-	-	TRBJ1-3	CASSLPEGERGARETIYF	TGTGCCAGCAGCTTACCAGAAGGAGAGAGAGGGGCACGTGAAACCATATATTTT
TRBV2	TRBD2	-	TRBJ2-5	CASREGLADQETQYF	TGTGCCAGCAGAGAAGGACTAGCGGACCAAGAGACCCAGTACTTC
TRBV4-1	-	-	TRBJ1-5	CASSQEGGNQPQHF	TGCGCCAGCAGCCAAGAAGGGGGCAATCAGCCCCAGCATTTT
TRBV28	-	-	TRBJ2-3	CASETTSTDTQYF	TGTGCCAGCGAAACTACTAGCACAGATACGCAGTATTTT
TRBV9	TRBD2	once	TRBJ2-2	CASSVAGLAGGPAGELFF	TGTGCCAGCAGCGTAGCTGGGCTAGCGGGAGGGCCGGCCGGGGAGCTGTTTTTT
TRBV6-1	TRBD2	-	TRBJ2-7	CASSELAGEDEQYF	TGTGCCAGCAGTGAACTAGCGGGAGAAGATGAGCAGTACTTC
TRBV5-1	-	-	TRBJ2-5	CASSAPQSGGTQYF	TGCGCCAGCAGCGCCCCACAGTCCGGTGGGACCCAGTACTTC
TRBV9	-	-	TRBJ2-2	CASSFSGTGELFF	TGTGCCAGCAGCTTTTCCGGAACCGGGGAGCTGTTTTTT
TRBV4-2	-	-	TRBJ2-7	CASSQELAGPYEQYF	TGTGCCAGCAGCCAAGAGCTAGCAGGGCCCTACGAGCAGTACTTC
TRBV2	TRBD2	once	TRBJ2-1	CASSDITSGAYNNEQFF	TGTGCCAGCAGTGATATAACTAGCGGGGCCTACAACAATGAGCAGTTCTTC
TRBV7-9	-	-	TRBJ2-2	CASSWSGSGELFF	TGTGCCAGCAGCTGGTCAGGGTCCGGGGAGCTGTTTTTT
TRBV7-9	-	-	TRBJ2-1	CASSLGGVNEQFF	TGTGCCAGCAGCCTTGGAGGAGTCAATGAGCAGTTCTTC
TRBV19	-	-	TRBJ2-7	CASSIETSYEQYF	TGTGCCAGTAGTATCGAGACCTCCTACGAGCAGTACTTC
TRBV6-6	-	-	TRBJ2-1	CASKVVAGLNEQFF	TGTGCCAGCAAGGTTGTGGCTGGTCTAAATGAGCAGTTCTTC
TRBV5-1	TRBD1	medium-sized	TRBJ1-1	CASSLGDRDTEAFF	TGCGCCAGCAGCTTGGGGGACAGGGACACTGAAGCTTTCTTT
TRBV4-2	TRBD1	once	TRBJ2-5	CASSQDLTGRRGETQYF	TGTGCCAGCAGCCAAGATCTGACAGGGCGTCGTGGAGAGACCCAGTACTTC
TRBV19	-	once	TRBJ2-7	CASSIVGSSTYEQYF	TGTGCCAGTAGTATAGTTGGGAGTTCGACCTACGAGCAGTACTTC
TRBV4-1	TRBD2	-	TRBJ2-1	CASSQDPVTSVDSHEQFF	TGCGCCAGCAGCCAAGATCCCGTAACTAGCGTCGATAGCCATGAGCAGTTCTTC
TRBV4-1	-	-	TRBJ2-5	CASSLRGGGQETQYF	TGCGCCAGCAGCCTCCGTGGAGGCGGACAAGAGACCCAGTACTTC
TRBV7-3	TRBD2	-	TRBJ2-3	CASSLAGGLDTQYF	TGTGCCAGCAGCTTAGCGGGAGGGTTAGATACGCAGTATTTT
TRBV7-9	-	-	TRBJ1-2	CASSSDSNYGYTF	TGTGCCAGCAGCTCGGACAGTAACTATGGCTACACCTTC
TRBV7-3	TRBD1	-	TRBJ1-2	CASSFSLGQGGNGYTF	TGTGCCAGCAGCTTCTCCCTGGGACAGGGAGGGAATGGCTACACCTTC
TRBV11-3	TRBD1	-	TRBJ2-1	CASSGQGSQVGEFF	TGTGCCAGCAGCGGACAGGGGTCCCAGGTCGGTGAGTTCTTC
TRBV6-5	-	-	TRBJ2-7	CASRRGVGEQYF	TGTGCCAGCAGGCGGGGCGTCGGCGAGCAGTACTTC
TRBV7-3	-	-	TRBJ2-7	CASSSGPSYEQYF	TGTGCCAGCAGCTCGGGACCTTCCTACGAGCAGTACTTC
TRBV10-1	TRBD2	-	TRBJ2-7	CASSGLAGGNEQYF	TGCGCCAGCAGTGGACTAGCGGGAGGTAACGAGCAGTACTTC